The 23 T cell receptor beta chains below come from one sample, sequenced in a study of blood T cell repertoires in COVID-19. The method was immunoSEQ multiplex PCR; TCRdb's version includes in-frame clones alone and lacks a portion of them. Of 280,000 or so clones in the sample, around 84% were seen once. Sequenced input: PBMCs or T cells enriched from blood (not recorded which). These receptors originate from a woman between 45 and 60 years old who had recovered from COVID-19.

The chain uses TRBV7-9 and TRBJ2-7, with 8 bases aligning to TRBD1. This CDR3 region has 14 residues. Germline V gene sequence: CDR1 SEHNR, CDR2 FQNEAQ (reference sequence). Germline trimming cut 1 base from V and 6 bases from J; bases unmatched to any gene: 5. The CDR3 DNA is TGTGCCAGCAGCTTAGAACAGGGGGTTTCCGAGCAGTACTTC. It encodes CASSLEQGVSEQYF.

This chain joins TRBV7-8 and TRBJ1-5; no clear D. V dropped 5 bases and J dropped 0 bases, with 5 bases sitting between them. This CDR3 comprises 13 residues. Per germline, CDR1 SGHVS and CDR2 FQNEAQ. CDR3 nucleotide sequence: TGTGCCAGCAGCCCCATTAGCAATCAGCCCCAGCATTTT. Translating it yields CASSPISNQPQHF.

This clone was seen more than once but under ten times. The rearrangement joins TRBV28 to TRBJ1-2; TRBD1 matches 7 bases. CDR1 and CDR2 from the germline V gene are MDHEN and SYDVKM. With V trimmed by 10 bases and J by 3 bases, 8 bases remained unmatched. The CDR3 has 13 residues. The CDR3 DNA follows: TGTGCCACCCTGGACAGGTCGGACTATGGCTACACCTTC. Translating gives CATLDRSDYGYTF.

The chain joins TRBV7-9 to TRBJ1-2; 12 bases are shared with TRBD1. Germline CDR1 and CDR2: SEHNR and FQNEAQ (reference sequence). The CDR3 runs to 17 residues. V lost 1 base, J lost 4 bases, and 7 bases stayed unmatched. Here the CDR3 DNA reads TGTGCCAGCAGCTTAGGGGGACAGGGGGCTGCGGGCTATGGCTACACCTTC. Its protein product is CASSLGGQGAAGYGYTF. Using reference TRBV7-9 and TRBJ1-2 for the parts outside the CDR3, the full variable domain is DTGVSQNPRHKITKRGQNVTFRCDPISEHNRLYWYRQTLGQGPEFLTYFQNEAQLEKSRLLSDRFSAERPKGSFSTLEIQRTEQGDSAMYLCASSLGGQGAAGYGYTFGSGTRLTVV.

This chain connects TRBV29-1 to TRBJ1-1; D call uncertain. This CDR3 is built from 12 residues. Germline assignment: CDR1 SQVTM and CDR2 ANQGSEA. V was trimmed by 5 bases and J by 6 bases, leaving 13 bases between them. The CDR3 DNA reads as TGCAGCGTTATCCGGAGAGAACCTGAAGCTTTCTTT. This codes for CSVIRREPEAFF.

This clone was recorded only once. V and J are TRBV5-1 and TRBJ2-3, with TRBD1 identical over 9 bases. Trimming took 5 bases from V and 3 from J; bases not matched to a gene: 7. CDR1 and CDR2 from the germline V gene are SGHRS and YFSETQ. The CDR3 sequence is 15 residues long. The DNA for the CDR3 is TGCGCCAGCAGAAGACAGGGGGTTTTAACAGATACGCAGTATTTT. Translation gives CASRRQGVLTDTQYF.

The rearrangement joins TRBV9 to TRBJ1-6, with D possibly matching TRBD1 (6 bases). The CDR3 is 15 amino acids. The V gene lost 4 bases and the J gene lost 8 bases, with 16 bases spanning the gap. The V gene's germline CDR1 is SGDLS and CDR2 YYNGEE. The DNA of the CDR3 is TGTGCCAGCAGCCTCCTGGACAGCGTGGATTCACCCCTCCACTTT. This gives the protein CASSLLDSVDSPLHF.

The chain combines TRBV9 with TRBJ1-2; TRBD1 is a possible D gene (6 bases). Germline-derived CDR1 and CDR2 are SGDLS and YYNGEE. The germline V and J ends were trimmed by 0 bases and 1 base, with 13 bases remaining between them. CDR3 length: 16 residues. The CDR3 protein is CASSVADWTVNYGYTF. CDR3 bases: TGTGCCAGCAGCGTAGCAGACTGGACAGTTAACTATGGCTACACCTTC.

V usage is TRBV7-9 and J usage is TRBJ1-6; no clear D gene. Trimming pared 8 bases from V and 4 bases from J, leaving 12 bases between. CDR1 SEHNR and CDR2 FQNEAQ come from the germline V gene (reference sequence). This CDR3 has 14 amino acids. CDR3 loop: CASGRTEYNSPLHF. The DNA of the CDR3 is TGTGCCAGCGGGAGGACGGAATATAATTCACCCCTCCACTTT. Variable domain in full (rest from reference TRBV7-9 and TRBJ1-6): DTGVSQNPRHKITKRGQNVTFRCDPISEHNRLYWYRQTLGQGPEFLTYFQNEAQLEKSRLLSDRFSAERPKGSFSTLEIQRTEQGDSAMYLCASGRTEYNSPLHFGNGTRLTVT.

This chain links TRBV25-1 with TRBJ1-1; D is possibly TRBD1 (6 bases). V was shortened by 5 bases and J by 5 bases, with 15 bases between the two germline ends. This CDR3 comprises 14 residues. The V gene's germline CDR1 is MGHDK and CDR2 SYGVNS. DNA for the CDR3: TGTGCCAGCAGTTCTGGACAGTGGCGGACTGAAGCTTTCTTT. Residues: CASSSGQWRTEAFF.

The V call is TRBV30, the J call TRBJ2-3, with D maybe TRBD1 (6 bases). The V and J ends lost 5 bases and 8 bases respectively, with 14 bases between them. This CDR3 has 12 amino acids. CDR1 GTSNPN and CDR2 SVGIG come from the germline V gene (reference sequence). As DNA, the CDR3 is TGTGCCTGGCAGGGGTCACAAGGTACGCAGTATTTT. Protein sequence: CAWQGSQGTQYF.

V is TRBV9 and J is TRBJ2-1, with D unresolved. This CDR3 has 11 residues. The germline CDR1 and CDR2 sequences are SGDLS and YYNGEE. The V and J ends lost 1 base and 8 bases respectively, with 4 bases between them. The CDR3 sequence: CASSVSYEQFF. The CDR3 nucleotides are TGTGCCAGCAGCGTAAGCTATGAGCAGTTCTTC.

The rearrangement uses TRBV19 and TRBJ2-7; tentative D call: TRBD1 (6 bases). The length of the CDR3 is 16 residues. Deletions cut 4 bases from V and 1 base from J, with 17 bases between. Germline CDR1 LNHDA, CDR2 SQIVND (reference sequence). CDR3 nucleotides: TGTGCCAGTAGTACTCGGCCGGGACATTCATCCTACGAGCAGTACTTC. The encoded protein is CASSTRPGHSSYEQYF.

The table lists this clone with a few counts. The chain joins TRBV14 to TRBJ1-6, with 9 positions matching TRBD1. Germline V gives CDR1 SGHDN, CDR2 FVKESK. CDR3 size: 15 residues. After removal of 3 bases from V and 10 bases from J, the junction contained 7 bases not matched to a gene. CDR3 sequence (DNA): TGTGCCAGCAGCCAGTGGACAGGGGTTAGGTCACCCCTCCACTTT. Protein product: CASSQWTGVRSPLHF.

The J gene is TRBJ1-6, the V gene TRBV27; 8 bases match TRBD1. CDR3 size: 14 residues. Germline V gene sequence: CDR1 MNHEY, CDR2 SMNVEV (reference sequence). The J segment lost 7 bases and the V segment lost 6 bases, leaving 5 bases of the junction unmatched. DNA of the CDR3: TGTGCCAGCAGAAAGGGACAGGCGAATTCACCCCTCCACTTT. Its translation is CASRKGQANSPLHF.

There are a few counts of this clone. This sequence joins TRBV5-6 and TRBJ2-7; weak D call: TRBD2 (6 bases). The CDR3 runs 15 residues. The ends were cut back, 4 bases at V and 3 bases at J, with 17 bases in the middle. The V gene's germline CDR1 is SGHDT and CDR2 YYEEEE. The CDR3 protein is CASSVVGRGGYEQYF. CDR3 nucleotide sequence: TGTGCCAGCAGCGTGGTAGGGCGGGGAGGCTACGAGCAGTACTTC. Together with reference TRBV5-6 and TRBJ2-7, the CDR3 gives the full variable domain: DAGVTQSPTHLIKTRGQQVTLRCSPKSGHDTVSWYQQALGQGPQFIFQYYEEEERQRGNFPDRFSGHQFPNYSSELNVNALLLGDSALYLCASSVVGRGGYEQYFGPGTRLTVT.

This chain uses TRBV11-2 with TRBJ2-3; 7 nucleotides line up with TRBD2. CDR1 SGHAT and CDR2 FQNNGV come from the germline V gene. This CDR3 comprises 15 residues. The junction had 7 bases not matched to a gene; V was cut back by 6 bases and J by 1 base. In nucleotides, the CDR3 is TGTGCCAGCAGGGAAAATCGGGGGGGCACAGATACGCAGTATTTT. Encoded protein: CASRENRGGTDTQYF. The full variable domain, in which reference TRBV11-2 and TRBJ2-3 provide the parts outside the CDR3, is EAGVAQSPRYKIIEKRQSVAFWCNPISGHATLYWYQQILGQGPKLLIQFQNNGVVDDSQLPKDRFSAERLKGVDSTLKIQPAKLEDSAVYLCASRENRGGTDTQYFGPGTRLTVL.

This clone was recorded a few times. Distinct nucleotide sequences in the sample also encode this CDR3. This chain connects TRBV19 to TRBJ2-2; 9 bases are shared with TRBD1. In germline, CDR1 is LNHDA, CDR2 SQIVND (reference sequence). The CDR3 extends over 15 amino acids. With 5 bases clipped from V and 2 bases from J, the junction kept 3 bases outside the gene matches. CDR3 DNA: TGTGCCAGTAGTTACAGGGGGCCCAACACCGGGGAGCTGTTTTTT. This translates into CASSYRGPNTGELFF. Supplemented by reference TRBV19 and TRBJ2-2, the full variable domain reads DGGITQSPKYLFRKEGQNVTLSCEQNLNHDAMYWYRQDPGQGLRLIYYSQIVNDFQKGDIAEGYSVSREKKESFPLTVTSAQKNPTAFYLCASSYRGPNTGELFFGEGSRLTVL.

The V call is TRBV5-1, the J call TRBJ2-1; 9 bases line up with TRBD2. Germline trimming cut 0 bases from V and 1 base from J; bases unmatched to any gene: 2. Germline CDR1 and CDR2: SGHRS and YFSETQ. This CDR3 has 16 residues. This CDR3 reads CASSLGLAVSYNEQFF. The CDR3 region has the DNA TGCGCCAGCAGCTTGGGACTAGCGGTATCCTACAATGAGCAGTTCTTC. Filled out from reference TRBV5-1 and TRBJ2-1, the complete variable domain reads KAGVTQTPRYLIKTRGQQVTLSCSPISGHRSVSWYQQTPGQGLQFLFEYFSETQRNKGNFPGRFSGRQFSNSRSEMNVSTLELGDSALYLCASSLGLAVSYNEQFFGPGTRLTVL.

The chain recombines TRBV4-3 with TRBJ2-1, with a weak D call TRBD2 (5 bases). Trimming removed 3 bases from V and 5 bases from J, with 14 bases in between. Germline CDR1 reads LGHNA; CDR2 reads YSLEER. The CDR3 contains 15 residues. CDR3 protein: CASSHLAGSNNEQFF. The CDR3 coding sequence is TGCGCCAGCAGCCACCTAGCAGGTAGTAACAATGAGCAGTTCTTC.

V gene TRBV5-4 combines with J gene TRBJ1-6; the D is unclear. Germline CDR1 and CDR2: SGHNT and YYREEE (reference sequence). This CDR3 is built from 13 residues. Trimming left V 5 bases short and J 4 bases short, with 7 bases between. The CDR3 is CASRVEYNSPLHF. The CDR3 DNA reads TGTGCCAGCAGGGTCGAGTATAATTCACCCCTCCACTTT. Based on the CDR3 plus reference TRBV5-4 and TRBJ1-6, the full variable domain is ETGVTQSPTHLIKTRGQQVTLRCSSQSGHNTVSWYQQALGQGPQFIFQYYREEENGRGNFPPRFSGLQFPNYSSELNVNALELDDSALYLCASRVEYNSPLHFGNGTRLTVT.

The chain links TRBV28 to TRBJ1-6, with D possibly being TRBD1 (5 bases). The ends were cut back, 3 bases at V and 7 bases at J, with 10 bases in the middle. The CDR3 spans 14 residues. CDR1 MDHEN and CDR2 SYDVKM come from the germline V gene. The CDR3 spells CASSFRGGNSPLHF. The CDR3 DNA reads TGTGCCAGCAGTTTTCGGGGGGGGAATTCACCCCTCCACTTT. Using reference TRBV28 and TRBJ1-6 for the parts outside the CDR3, the full variable domain is DVKVTQSSRYLVKRTGEKVFLECVQDMDHENMFWYRQDPGLGLRLIYFSYDVKMKEKGDIPEGYSVSREKKERFSLILESASTNQTSMYLCASSFRGGNSPLHFGNGTRLTVT.

The chain couples TRBV5-1 to TRBJ2-1; D is unresolved. The CDR3 has 13 amino acids. V dropped 6 bases and J dropped 0 bases, with 7 bases sitting between them. The germline CDR1 and CDR2 sequences are SGHRS and YFSETQ. The CDR3 sequence: CASMRSSYNEQFF. The CDR3, as DNA: TGCGCCAGCATGAGGTCCTCCTACAATGAGCAGTTCTTC.